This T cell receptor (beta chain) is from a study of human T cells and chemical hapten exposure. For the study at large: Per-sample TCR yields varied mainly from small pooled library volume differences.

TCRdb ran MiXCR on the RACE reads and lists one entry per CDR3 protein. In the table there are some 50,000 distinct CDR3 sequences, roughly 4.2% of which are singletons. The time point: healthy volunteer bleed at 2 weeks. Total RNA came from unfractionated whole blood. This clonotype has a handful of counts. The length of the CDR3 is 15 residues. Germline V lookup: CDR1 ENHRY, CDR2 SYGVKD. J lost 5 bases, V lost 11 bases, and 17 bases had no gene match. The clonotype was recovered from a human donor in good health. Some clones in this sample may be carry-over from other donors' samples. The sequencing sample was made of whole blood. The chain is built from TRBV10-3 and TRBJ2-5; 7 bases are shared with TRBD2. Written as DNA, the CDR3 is TGTGCCGTTCGACCCGGGACTAACCTTCGGGAGACCCAGTACTTC. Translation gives CAVRPGTNLRETQYF.